This entry features one TCR beta chain sequence. TCR beta CDR3 region amplification was performed from RNA transcripts. When the TCR CDR3 underwent first-round RT-PCR, the HTBI primer set was used. A single record per CDR3 protein comes from TCRdb applying MiXCR to the multiplex PCR reads. The repertoire has 660,000 or so distinct CDR3 sequences, 45% of them found once; the top ten carry about 7.2%. These data belong to a study of T cells in Graves' hyperthyroidism and ophthalmopathy. Looked up from germline, CDR1 is SQVTM and CDR2 is ANQGSEA. The CDR3 runs to 13 residues. V was trimmed by 5 bases and J by 5 bases, leaving 12 bases between them.

The genes are TRBV29-1 and TRBJ1-4, with unresolved D. The receptor comes from an adult man with Graves' disease, either hyperthyroidism or ophthalmopathy (not recorded which). The sequencing sample was made of peripheral blood or thyroid tissue (not recorded which). CDR3 sequence: CSVTEGANEKLFF. The CDR3 region has the DNA TGCAGCGTTACGGAAGGAGCGAATGAAAAACTGTTTTTT.